A selection of T cell receptor beta chains follows, all from one sample in a study of response to subunit inactivated influenza vaccine. TCRdb re-called the RT-PCR reads through MiXCR, storing one row per CDR3 protein. The repertoire holds approximately 700,000 distinct CDR3 sequences, roughly 13% seen once, with 6% to 7% in the top ten. Sequenced material: PBMCs from blood, taken roughly 15 days before vaccination. The source of these receptors is a man aged 45 to 65 who received an inactivated influenza vaccine. CDR3s include the opening cysteine and the closing phenylalanine or tryptophan. Fields, in order: clone size, D gene, V gene, J gene, CDR3 DNA, CDR3 protein. D genes are given only for firm matches. Clone sizes are given selectively: once, few, many, or a class where the clone is expanded.

abundance: NA
d_gene: NA
v_gene: TRBV6-5
j_gene: TRBJ2-1
CDR3nt: TGTGCCAGCAGTTCCTCCGGGGCCTGGGATGAGCAGTTCTTC
CDR3aa: CASSSSGAWDEQFF

abundance: few
d_gene: NA
v_gene: TRBV29-1
j_gene: TRBJ2-3
CDR3nt: TGCAGCGTGGGGGCGGCCTCTAGCACAGATACGCAGTATTTT
CDR3aa: CSVGAASSTDTQYF

abundance: NA
d_gene: NA
v_gene: TRBV25-1
j_gene: TRBJ1-5
CDR3nt: TGTGCCAGCAGTGAGTCTGGGATTAATCAGCCCCAGCATTTT
CDR3aa: CASSESGINQPQHF

abundance: few
d_gene: NA
v_gene: TRBV20-1
j_gene: TRBJ2-3
CDR3nt: TGCAGTGCTAGAGATCGCAGCCGGCTGAAGAGCACAGATACGCAGTATTTT
CDR3aa: CSARDRSRLKSTDTQYF

abundance: NA
d_gene: TRBD2
v_gene: TRBV6-2/TRBV6-3
j_gene: TRBJ2-1
CDR3nt: TGTGCCAGCAGACCTAGCGGGGGGCCTTACAATGAGCAGTTCTTC
CDR3aa: CASRPSGGPYNEQFF

abundance: many
d_gene: NA
v_gene: TRBV28
j_gene: TRBJ1-4
CDR3nt: TGTGCCAGCAGTGTGGGAACAGAGACAACTAATGAAAAACTGTTTTTT
CDR3aa: CASSVGTETTNEKLFF

abundance: few
d_gene: NA
v_gene: TRBV18
j_gene: TRBJ1-5
CDR3nt: TGTGCCAGCTCACTGGACGCTAGCAATCAGCCCCAGCATTTT
CDR3aa: CASSLDASNQPQHF

abundance: many
d_gene: NA
v_gene: TRBV20-1
j_gene: TRBJ2-5
CDR3nt: TGCAGTGCTGGACGGACAGGCGGGGGAGAGACCCAGTACTTC
CDR3aa: CSAGRTGGGETQYF

abundance: NA
d_gene: NA
v_gene: TRBV12-3/TRBV12-4
j_gene: TRBJ1-2
CDR3nt: TGTGCCAGCAGTTCCGTGGGTGATTACTATGGCTACACCTTC
CDR3aa: CASSSVGDYYGYTF

abundance: NA
d_gene: NA
v_gene: TRBV20-1
j_gene: TRBJ1-4
CDR3nt: TGCAGTGCTTACGACAGGACTAATGAAAAACTGTTTTTT
CDR3aa: CSAYDRTNEKLFF